The 20 T cell receptor beta chains below all came from one sample that was sequenced in a study of radiation and T cells in renal cell carcinoma. Time point indicated: blood 2 weeks post-SBRT. Treatment here: 15 Gy SBRT to primary tumor, nephrectomy 4 weeks later. Only in-frame clones appear in the TCRdb table, and some are missing; sequencing was by immunoSEQ multiplex PCR. The data hold 40,000 to 60,000 clones, with 80% observed a single time. This specimen was blood, taken from a patient whose treatment included radiotherapy and nephrectomy. These TCRs come from an older woman with renal cell carcinoma.

This clone was seen more than once but under ten times. The genes are TRBV7-2 and TRBJ2-1; 14 bases map to TRBD2. Losses at the gene ends were 6 bases for V and 6 bases for J; bases not matched to a gene: 4. The CDR3 covers 15 residues. Germline CDR1 is SGHTA and CDR2 is FQGNSA. CDR3 amino acids: CASSFGTSGSNEQFF. The CDR3 region has the DNA TGTGCCAGCAGTTTCGGGACTAGCGGGAGCAATGAGCAGTTCTTC.

This chain uses TRBV7-2 with TRBJ2-1, with TRBD2 matching 8 bases. V was clipped by 6 bases and J by 0 bases; unmatched bases: 4. CDR3 length: 15 amino acids. Germline lookup yields CDR1 SGHTA and CDR2 FQGNSA. The chain's CDR3 is CASRHSGSSYNEQFF. CDR3 bases: TGTGCCAGCAGACACAGCGGGAGCTCCTACAATGAGCAGTTCTTC.

This chain uses TRBV5-1 with TRBJ2-5, with a tentative D call TRBD1 (6 bases). Matching the DNA end better, TRBJ2-7 makes the J call doubtful. Germline lookup yields CDR1 SGHRS and CDR2 YFSETQ. This CDR3 contains 16 residues. The CDR3 sequence: CASSLNPGHQAYEQYF. CDR3 coding DNA: TGCGCCAGCAGCTTAAATCCGGGACACCAAGCCTACGAGCAGTACTTC.

CDR3 sequence: CASSPGVTGGPTNEKLFF. The CDR3, as DNA: TGCGCCAGCAGCCCGGGAGTGACAGGGGGACCAACTAATGAAAAACTGTTTTTT. The V gene is TRBV5-1, the J gene TRBJ1-4, with TRBD1 identical over 9 bases. The trim removed 4 bases at V and 0 bases at J, leaving 10 bases unmatched. Germline CDR1 reads SGHRS; CDR2 reads YFSETQ. This CDR3 contains 18 residues. The variable domain in full, completed from reference TRBV5-1 and TRBJ1-4, reads KAGVTQTPRYLIKTRGQQVTLSCSPISGHRSVSWYQQTPGQGLQFLFEYFSETQRNKGNFPGRFSGRQFSNSRSEMNVSTLELGDSALYLCASSPGVTGGPTNEKLFFGSGTQLSVL.

The chain links TRBV4-1 to TRBJ2-1; no definite D call. This CDR3 has 12 amino acids. The V gene's germline CDR1 is MGHRA and CDR2 YSYEKL. Trimming took 0 bases from V and 10 from J, leaving 7 bases between them. The CDR3 region has the DNA TGCGCCAGCAGCCAAGATATTCGGGAGCAGTTCTTC. It is translated as CASSQDIREQFF.

The rearrangement uses TRBV7-6 and TRBJ2-7; 7 nucleotides agree with TRBD1. Germline trimming cut 2 bases from V and 9 bases from J; bases unmatched to any gene: 13. Per the germline V gene, CDR1 is SGHVS and CDR2 is FNYEAQ. There are 15 residues in the CDR3. CDR3 DNA sequence: TGTGCCAGCAGCTTATCGGGGACAGACTACGTGGGGCAGTACTTC. Translated: CASSLSGTDYVGQYF.

The chain links TRBV4-2 to TRBJ2-7; TRBD2 matches 8 bases. The CDR3 has 17 residues. In germline, CDR1 is LGHNA, CDR2 YNFKEQ. V trimming: 0 bases; J trimming: 2 bases; junction bases outside the gene matches: 9. This CDR3 reads CASSQDRDGRAAYEQYF. For the CDR3, the DNA is TGTGCCAGCAGCCAAGATCGAGACGGGAGGGCCGCCTACGAGCAGTACTTC.

CDR3 region: CASSQGRQETQYF. The CDR3 DNA is TGTGCCAGCAGCCAGGGGCGCCAAGAGACCCAGTACTTC. This rearrangement joins TRBV6-5 to TRBJ2-5; possibly TRBD1 for D (6 bases). V lost 6 bases to trimming and J lost 1 base, with 9 bases between them. CDR1 is MNHEY and CDR2 is SVGAGI in the germline V gene. This CDR3 is built from 13 residues.

The chain has TRBV4-3 and TRBJ2-2; D not resolved. The V end was cut by 0 bases, the J end by 4 bases, with 12 bases between. Looked up from germline, CDR1 is LGHNA and CDR2 is YSLEER. CDR3 length: 16 amino acids. The CDR3 sequence: CASSQEATWSTGELFF. The CDR3 DNA sequence: TGCGCCAGCAGCCAAGAAGCTACGTGGTCCACCGGGGAGCTGTTTTTT.

This clone was picked up a small number of times. The chain links TRBV7-2 to TRBJ2-7; D is undetermined. This CDR3 contains 11 residues. Per germline, CDR1 SGHTA and CDR2 FQGNSA. Trimming cost V 1 base and J 7 bases, with 5 bases left between them. The chain's CDR3 is CASSLVDEQYF. In DNA form, the CDR3 reads TGTGCCAGCAGCTTAGTGGATGAGCAGTACTTC. The full variable domain, completed using reference TRBV7-2 and TRBJ2-7, is GAGVSQSPSNKVTEKGKDVELRCDPISGHTALYWYRQSLGQGLEFLIYFQGNSAPDKSGLPSDRFSAERTGGSVSTLTIQRTQQEDSAVYLCASSLVDEQYFGPGTRLTVT.

The chain has TRBV11-3 and TRBJ2-3; 11 bases are shared with TRBD1. J gave up 6 bases and V 3 bases, and 5 bases lay outside the gene matches. CDR3 length: 15 residues. Germline CDR1 and CDR2: SGHNT and YENEEA. The CDR3 is CASSLGQGGLDTQYF. The DNA for the CDR3 is TGTGCCAGCAGCTTGGGACAGGGGGGCTTGGATACGCAGTATTTT. Looking up the rest from reference TRBV11-3 and TRBJ2-3 gives the full variable domain: EAGVVQSPRYKIIEKKQPVAFWCNPISGHNTLYWYLQNLGQGPELLIRYENEEAVDDSQLPKDRFSAERLKGVDSTLKIQPAELGDSAVYLCASSLGQGGLDTQYFGPGTRLTVL.

The rearrangement joins TRBV30 to TRBJ2-1, with D tentatively TRBD2 (5 bases). The germline gives CDR1 GTSNPN, CDR2 SVGIG (reference sequence). The germline V and J ends were trimmed by 2 bases and 10 bases, with 21 bases remaining between them. The CDR3 length is 15 residues. The CDR3, as DNA: TGTGCCTGGAGTATACTAGTGGACCTATCGGGGGAGCAGTTCTTC. Translated, it gives CAWSILVDLSGEQFF. The full variable domain, with the rest looked up from reference TRBV30 and TRBJ2-1, is SQTIHQWPATLVQPVGSPLSLECTVEGTSNPNLYWYRQAAGRGLQLLFYSVGIGQISSEVPQNLSASRPQDRQFILSSKKLLLSDSGFYLCAWSILVDLSGEQFFGPGTRLTVL.

This CDR3 is CASSPGQGATDTQYF. CDR3 sequence (DNA): TGCGCCAGCAGCCCGGGACAGGGGGCAACAGATACGCAGTATTTT. The chain combines TRBV5-1 with TRBJ2-3; 12 bases line up with TRBD1. Germline V lookup: CDR1 SGHRS, CDR2 YFSETQ. The CDR3 runs to 15 residues. V shed 4 bases and J 3 bases; nucleotides not matched to a gene: 3.

V and J are TRBV6-5 and TRBJ1-2; tentative D call: TRBD1 (5 bases). CDR1 and CDR2 (germline): MNHEY, SVGAGI. This CDR3 has 13 amino acids. The ends were cut back, 6 bases at V and 1 base at J, with 9 bases in the middle. CDR3 bases: TGTGCCAGCAGCGCGACAGTTAACTATGGCTACACCTTC. Translated, it gives CASSATVNYGYTF.

V is TRBV5-1 and J is TRBJ2-1; 7 positions agree with TRBD2. The CDR3 consists of 15 residues. The junction had 10 bases not matched to a gene; V was cut back by 2 bases and J by 8 bases. CDR1 SGHRS and CDR2 YFSETQ come from the germline V gene. The CDR3 loop reads CASSFWGGGIDEQFF. The CDR3 DNA sequence: TGCGCCAGCAGCTTTTGGGGGGGAGGCATTGATGAGCAGTTCTTC. Combining the CDR3 with reference TRBV5-1 and TRBJ2-1 gives the whole variable domain KAGVTQTPRYLIKTRGQQVTLSCSPISGHRSVSWYQQTPGQGLQFLFEYFSETQRNKGNFPGRFSGRQFSNSRSEMNVSTLELGDSALYLCASSFWGGGIDEQFFGPGTRLTVL.

V gene TRBV11-3 combines with J gene TRBJ2-1, with 11 bases matching TRBD2. Looked up from germline, CDR1 is SGHNT and CDR2 is YENEEA. The CDR3 spans 15 residues. The J segment lost 7 bases and the V segment lost 4 bases, leaving 6 bases of the junction unmatched. The CDR3 sequence: CASSSRLAGLNEQFF. As DNA, the CDR3 is TGTGCCAGCAGCTCTCGACTAGCGGGACTTAATGAGCAGTTCTTC.

The chain recombines TRBV5-5 with TRBJ1-1, with a tentative D call TRBD1 (6 bases). The CDR3 sequence is 17 residues long. Looked up from germline, CDR1 is SGHKS and CDR2 is YYEKEE (reference sequence). V was shortened by 0 bases and J by 2 bases, with 17 bases between the two germline ends. The CDR3 protein is CASSLAPPETGNTEAFF. The CDR3, as DNA: TGTGCCAGCAGCTTGGCCCCCCCGGAGACAGGCAACACTGAAGCTTTCTTT.

This clone has only one observation. The gene calls are TRBV25-1 and TRBJ2-1; D may be TRBD2 (6 bases). The germline V and J ends were trimmed by 4 bases and 0 bases, with 16 bases remaining between them. Germline V gene data show CDR1 as MGHDK and CDR2 as SYGVNS. The CDR3 length is 17 residues. The CDR3 DNA reads TGTGCCAGCAGTGCCTTAATGGGACTTAGCTCCTACAATGAGCAGTTCTTC. This translates into CASSALMGLSSYNEQFF.

The chain has TRBV21-1 and TRBJ2-7; the table's D call TRBD1 went unverified against the DNA. TRBV21-1 is noted as a pseudogene. The CDR3 is 13 residues long. For the CDR3, the DNA is TGTGCCAGCAGCAATACAGGGGTCTACGAGCAGTACTTC. It yields the protein CASSNTGVYEQYF.

V gene TRBV6-5 combines with J gene TRBJ1-2; TRBD1 is a possible D gene (5 bases). V was trimmed by 0 bases and J by 5 bases, leaving 13 bases between them. Looked up from germline, CDR1 is MNHEY and CDR2 is SVGAGI. The CDR3 is made up of 15 amino acids. CDR3 sequence (DNA): TGTGCCAGCAGTTACTCGGGGGGGTTAGGGTATGGCTACACCTTC. Encoded protein: CASSYSGGLGYGYTF.